This TCR beta chain originates from a study of blood T cell repertoires in COVID-19. Study-level information: There were acute and convalescent COVID-19 samples, and they came from the United States, Italy and Spain. T cells, B-cell-depleted T cells, or PBMCs provided the cDNA or gDNA that served as material.

Germline V gives CDR1 SEHNR, CDR2 FQNEAQ (reference sequence). V lost 3 bases and J lost 3, with 11 bases in between. The length of the CDR3 is 14 residues. Per the authors' pipeline: Reference gene primer amplification in the assay estimated nucleated cell counts. The protocol was immunoSEQ multiplex PCR, while the TCRdb copy is restricted to in-frame clones and leaves out a portion. The V and J calls and the clone size are those of that table, but D and trimming were determined from the DNA. The sample includes 170,000 or so clones, around 80% of them seen just once. The TCR sequence derives from a man in his 70s with active or convalescent COVID-19. Sequenced sample: peripheral blood. The chain carries TRBV7-9 and TRBJ1-2; D call uncertain. In DNA, the CDR3 is TGTGCCAGCAGCTTGAGGGAAGAGGACTATGGCTACACCTTC. Protein sequence: CASSLREEDYGYTF.